This record concerns one T cell receptor beta chain sequence. This record comes from a study of monozygotic twins with inflammatory bowel disease. Each donor supplied approximately 2.5 ml of blood. Whole blood served as the source of total RNA, and no T cell sorting took place. Researchers used template switching to add UMIs featuring a 6-nucleotide sample barcode. Each CDR3 protein gets one entry in TCRdb, which reprocessed the 5' RACE reads and gives no DNA. The sample data list 200,000 to 250,000 distinct CDR3 sequences. The CDR3 contains 15 residues. Per the germline V gene, CDR1 is LGHNA and CDR2 is YNFKEQ.

The J gene is TRBJ1-5, the V gene TRBV4-2. Sequencing was done on a sample of blood. The receptor was derived from a human donor with ulcerative colitis or Crohn's disease, or a healthy co-twin of an affected twin (not recorded which). The CDR3 region is CASSQEAADNQPQHF.